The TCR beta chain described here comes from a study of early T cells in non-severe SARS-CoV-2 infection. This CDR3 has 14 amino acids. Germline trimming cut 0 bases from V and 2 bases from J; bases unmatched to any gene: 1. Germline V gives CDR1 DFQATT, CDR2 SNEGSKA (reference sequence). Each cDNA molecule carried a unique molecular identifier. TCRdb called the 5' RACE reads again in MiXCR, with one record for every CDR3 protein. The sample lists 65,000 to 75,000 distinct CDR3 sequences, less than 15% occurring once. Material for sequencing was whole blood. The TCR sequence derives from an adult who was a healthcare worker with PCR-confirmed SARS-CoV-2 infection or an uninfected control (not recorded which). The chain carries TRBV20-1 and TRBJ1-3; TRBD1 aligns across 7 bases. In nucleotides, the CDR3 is TGCAGTGCTAGAGAGGGGACAGCTGGAAACACCATATATTTT. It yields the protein CSAREGTAGNTIYF.